This entry lists 28 T cell receptor beta chains sequenced from one sample in a study of cytomegalovirus exposure and HLA in healthy donors. PCR was performed using 60 Vbeta and 13 Jbeta primers. Only in-frame clones appear in the TCRdb table, and some are missing; sequencing was by immunoSEQ multiplex PCR. Of 30,000 to 40,000 clones in the sample, roughly three quarters were seen once. Sequenced sample: PBMCs. These receptors were taken from a woman in her 30s in good health and CMV-seropositive.

A few counts support this clone. The chain couples TRBV7-8 to TRBJ2-2, with 15 nucleotides matching TRBD2. CDR3 length equals 19 residues. The V segment lost 0 bases and the J segment 5 bases; nucleotides outside the gene matches: 7. In germline, CDR1 is SGHVS, CDR2 FQNEAQ. CDR3 bases: TGTGCCAGCAGCTTAGCGTGGACTAGCGGGAGGGCCGGGACCGGGGAGCTGTTTTTT. Translation: CASSLAWTSGRAGTGELFF.

V and J are TRBV19 and TRBJ2-5; D is perhaps TRBD1 (5 bases). In germline, CDR1 is LNHDA, CDR2 SQIVND (reference sequence). This CDR3 has 14 residues. Trimming pared 4 bases from V and 5 bases from J, leaving 14 bases between. CDR3: CASSSFAGMETQYF. The CDR3 bases are TGTGCCAGTAGTAGCTTCGCAGGGATGGAGACCCAGTACTTC.

V is TRBV5-4 and J is TRBJ2-1; 10 bases line up with TRBD1. CDR1 and CDR2 (germline): SGHNT, YYREEE (reference sequence). V was clipped by 1 base and J by 6 bases; unmatched bases: 10. The CDR3 length is 17 residues. This CDR3 is CASSLSAGQGVSNEQFF. The DNA for the CDR3 is TGTGCCAGCAGCTTGAGTGCCGGACAGGGGGTCTCCAATGAGCAGTTCTTC.

The chain links TRBV5-5 to TRBJ2-2, with D possibly matching TRBD2 (5 bases). The V and J ends lost 2 bases and 1 base respectively, with 9 bases between them. The CDR3 sequence is 15 residues long. Germline-derived CDR1 and CDR2 are SGHKS and YYEKEE (reference sequence). The CDR3 nucleotides read TGTGCCAGCAGCTTACGGGGTGAGAACACCGGGGAGCTGTTTTTT. This gives the protein CASSLRGENTGELFF.

The chain carries TRBV6-6 and TRBJ2-1, with 12 bases that match TRBD2. The V segment lost 0 bases and the J segment 7 bases; nucleotides outside the gene matches: 1. CDR1 and CDR2 (germline): MNHNY, SVGAGI (reference sequence). The CDR3 length is 15 residues. The CDR3 region is CASSYSGTSGNEQFF. The CDR3 nucleotides read TGTGCCAGCAGTTACTCGGGGACTAGCGGGAATGAGCAGTTCTTC.

The V call is TRBV4-1, the J call TRBJ2-1, with 11 bases identical to TRBD2. The ends lost 3 bases at V and 6 bases at J; junction bases unmatched: 10. There are 17 residues in the CDR3. Per germline, CDR1 MGHRA and CDR2 YSYEKL. The CDR3 nucleotides are TGCGCCAGCAGCCAGAACCCCGGGACTAGCGGTGGCAATGAGCAGTTCTTC. Translation: CASSQNPGTSGGNEQFF.

The chain employs TRBV19 and TRBJ1-1, with 7 bases matching TRBD1. CDR1 is LNHDA and CDR2 is SQIVND in the germline V gene (reference sequence). J was trimmed by 0 bases and V by 7 bases; bases with no gene match: 11. The CDR3 totals 16 residues. The DNA of the CDR3 is TGTGCCAGTACCCCGAGACAGGGAACAATGAACACTGAAGCTTTCTTT. Amino acids: CASTPRQGTMNTEAFF.

The gene calls are TRBV19 and TRBJ1-3, with TRBD1 matching over 7 bases. The V gene end was trimmed by 3 bases and the J gene end by 1 base; junction bases not matched to a gene: 3. This CDR3 spans 15 amino acids. Looked up from germline, CDR1 is LNHDA and CDR2 is SQIVND (reference sequence). The CDR3: CASSINRGSGNTIYF. The CDR3, as DNA: TGTGCCAGTAGTATCAACAGGGGATCTGGAAACACCATATATTTT.

With respect to this clone: One end of the junction varies from germline; a read error may be responsible. The genes are TRBV2 and TRBJ2-7; 7 positions agree with TRBD1. The CDR3 runs 13 residues. Germline assignment: CDR1 SNHLY and CDR2 FYNNEI. The CDR3 sequence: CASREDRIYEQYF. The DNA of the CDR3 is TGTGCCAGCCGTGAGGACAGGATCTACGAGCAGTACTTC.

The CDR3 sequence: CASSLDNLVYNEQFF. CDR3 nucleotide sequence: TGCGCCAGCAGCTTGGACAATCTCGTCTACAATGAGCAGTTCTTC. The chain combines TRBV5-1 with TRBJ2-1, with D unresolved. In germline, CDR1 is SGHRS, CDR2 YFSETQ. Trimming left V 0 bases short and J 3 bases short, with 10 bases between. The CDR3 is 15 amino acids.

The chain combines TRBV19 with TRBJ1-1; possible D gene TRBD1, 5 bases. Germline V gives CDR1 LNHDA, CDR2 SQIVND (reference sequence). This CDR3 spans 12 amino acids. V lost 1 base and J 6 bases, leaving 6 bases between the germline ends. Here the CDR3 DNA reads TGTGCCAGTAGTATAGGGGGGGCTGAAGCTTTCTTT. It encodes CASSIGGAEAFF.

The chain couples TRBV27 to TRBJ2-4; 9 bases agree with TRBD2. Germline CDR1 reads MNHEY; CDR2 reads SMNVEV (reference sequence). The V gene end was trimmed by 2 bases and the J gene end by 7 bases; junction bases not matched to a gene: 3. The length of the CDR3 is 14 residues. The CDR3 DNA is TGTGCCAGCAGTTTAAGGCGGGAGGGCAACATTCAGTACTTC. Translating gives CASSLRREGNIQYF.

This clone was detected a few times. The chain recombines TRBV11-3 with TRBJ2-5; D is perhaps TRBD2 (5 bases). The V end was cut by 1 base, the J end by 1 base, with 10 bases between. This CDR3 has 15 amino acids. Germline values: CDR1 SGHNT, CDR2 YENEEA. The CDR3: CASSLGRLPQETQYF. CDR3 coding DNA: TGTGCCAGCAGCTTAGGGAGACTACCCCAAGAGACCCAGTACTTC.

In its sample, this clone was seen once. The chain carries TRBV5-1 and TRBJ1-1; D unclear. Trimming shortened V by 4 bases and J by 3 bases, and 19 bases separated the two germline ends. The CDR3 spans 16 residues. CDR1 and CDR2 (germline): SGHRS, YFSETQ. The CDR3 sequence: CASSPTGGDGDTEAFF. The CDR3 bases are TGCGCCAGCAGCCCCACGGGTGGAGACGGAGACACTGAAGCTTTCTTT.

A few counts support this clone. Mismatch with germline at one junction end may stem from a read error. This chain links TRBV2 with TRBJ2-3; 8 bases match TRBD2. This CDR3 contains 11 residues. Looked up from germline, CDR1 is SNHLY and CDR2 is FYNNEI. The CDR3 region is CASSMTSALDF. The CDR3 DNA sequence: TGTGCCAGCAGTATGACTAGCGCGCTGGATTTT.

In its sample, this clone was seen a few times. The junction shows a germline mismatch at one end, possibly a read error. The chain uses TRBV11-2 and TRBJ2-2; D is undetermined. The CDR3 covers 12 residues. Germline V gene sequence: CDR1 SGHAT, CDR2 FQNNGV. The CDR3: CASSLVSAELLF. DNA for the CDR3: TGTGCCAGCAGCTTAGTGTCCGCGGAGCTGTTATTT.

This chain uses TRBV28 with TRBJ2-1, with 9 bases matching TRBD1. The CDR3 sequence is 15 residues long. The V and J ends lost 4 bases and 9 bases, in that order; junction bases with no gene match: 10. Germline V lookup: CDR1 MDHEN, CDR2 SYDVKM. Written as DNA, the CDR3 is TGTGCCAGCAGTTACCCGGGACAGGGCTTCGGTGAGCAGTTCTTC. Its protein is CASSYPGQGFGEQFF. The whole variable domain, filled in from reference TRBV28 and TRBJ2-1, reads DVKVTQSSRYLVKRTGEKVFLECVQDMDHENMFWYRQDPGLGLRLIYFSYDVKMKEKGDIPEGYSVSREKKERFSLILESASTNQTSMYLCASSYPGQGFGEQFFGPGTRLTVL.

The chain carries TRBV5-1 and TRBJ1-5; D is possibly TRBD1 (5 bases). Germline CDR1 and CDR2: SGHRS and YFSETQ. The CDR3 loop spans 16 amino acids. With 4 bases removed from V and 6 bases from J, the gap between germline ends came to 20 bases. The CDR3 DNA sequence: TGCGCCAGCAGCCCATCCGGGGGGGGGTCGGCTCAGCCCCAGCATTTT. This sequence encodes CASSPSGGGSAQPQHF.

The chain links TRBV28 to TRBJ2-3, with 9 nucleotides matching TRBD2. J gave up 1 base and V 8 bases, and 10 bases lay outside the gene matches. The CDR3 covers 16 residues. Germline assignment: CDR1 MDHEN and CDR2 SYDVKM. CDR3: CASSGWRLAGTDTQYF. The CDR3 nucleotides are TGTGCCAGCTCTGGGTGGAGACTAGCGGGCACAGATACGCAGTATTTT.

This chain links TRBV2 with TRBJ2-5; 7 bases are a match to TRBD2. The germline V gene encodes CDR1 SNHLY and CDR2 FYNNEI. The CDR3 runs to 15 residues. V shed 6 bases, J shed 2 bases, and the junction held 9 bases outside the gene matches. The CDR3 loop reads CASRLLGGGQETQYF. CDR3 nucleotide sequence: TGTGCCAGCAGACTCCTGGGGGGGGGACAAGAGACCCAGTACTTC.

V usage is TRBV7-9 and J usage is TRBJ2-3, with 13 bases lining up with TRBD2. Germline loops: CDR1 SEHNR, CDR2 FQNEAQ (reference sequence). V dropped 6 bases and J dropped 9; count of bases not matched to a gene: 15. This CDR3 region has 17 residues. This CDR3 is CASRPWTSGGPTGTQYF. CDR3 bases: TGTGCCAGCAGGCCCTGGACTAGCGGGGGCCCCACCGGGACGCAGTATTTT.

The chain employs TRBV18 and TRBJ1-1; tentative D call: TRBD1 (6 bases). The CDR3 contains 15 residues. V lost 3 bases, J lost 1 base, and 12 bases lay in between. Germline values: CDR1 KGHSH, CDR2 LQKENI. The CDR3 reads CASSPRDIGNTEAFF. The DNA of the CDR3 is TGTGCCAGCTCACCCCGGGACATCGGGAACACTGAAGCTTTCTTT. The full variable domain, with the rest looked up from reference TRBV18 and TRBJ1-1, is NAGVMQNPRHLVRRRGQEARLRCSPMKGHSHVYWYRQLPEEGLKFMVYLQKENIIDESGMPKERFSAEFPKEGPSILRIQQVVRGDSAAYFCASSPRDIGNTEAFFGQGTRLTVV.

The chain uses TRBV5-1 and TRBJ1-1; D perhaps matches TRBD1 (5 bases). Trimming left V 6 bases short and J 11 bases short, with 23 bases between. From germline, CDR1 is SGHRS and CDR2 YFSETQ. CDR3 length equals 14 residues. This CDR3 is CASKPRGGTLEAFF. CDR3 nucleotides: TGCGCCAGCAAGCCCCGGGGAGGGACCCTTGAGGCTTTCTTT. Complete variable domain (other parts from reference TRBV5-1 and TRBJ1-1): KAGVTQTPRYLIKTRGQQVTLSCSPISGHRSVSWYQQTPGQGLQFLFEYFSETQRNKGNFPGRFSGRQFSNSRSEMNVSTLELGDSALYLCASKPRGGTLEAFFGQGTRLTVV.

The V gene is TRBV20-1, the J gene TRBJ2-7; D unclear. V was trimmed by 1 base and J by 4 bases, leaving 5 bases between them. The CDR3 spans 11 residues. In germline, CDR1 is DFQATT, CDR2 SNEGSKA (reference sequence). The CDR3 sequence is CSARGEYEQYF. CDR3 in DNA: TGCAGTGCTAGAGGAGAGTACGAGCAGTACTTC.

The chain carries TRBV28 and TRBJ1-1; 11 positions match TRBD1. Germline V gives CDR1 MDHEN, CDR2 SYDVKM. The CDR3 is 14 amino acids. J was trimmed by 6 bases and V by 6 bases; bases with no gene match: 6. The CDR3 is CASSPQGQGAEAFF. DNA for the CDR3: TGTGCCAGCAGCCCACAGGGACAGGGGGCTGAAGCTTTCTTT.

The chain has TRBV10-1 and TRBJ1-2; possible D gene TRBD1, 5 bases. The CDR3 is made up of 13 amino acids. Germline loops: CDR1 WNHNN, CDR2 SYGVQD (reference sequence). Trimming removed 2 bases at V and 4 bases at J, with 8 bases between. The DNA of the CDR3 is TGCGCCAGCAGTGAGGACAGATTCTATGGCTACACCTTC. Amino acids: CASSEDRFYGYTF.

This clone was found once. The chain joins TRBV19 to TRBJ1-1, with 8 bases aligning to TRBD1. The CDR3 has 13 amino acids. V shed 5 bases, J shed 1 base, and the junction held 0 bases outside the gene matches. The germline V gene has CDR1 LNHDA and CDR2 SQIVND (reference sequence). The CDR3: CASSGQGNTEAFF. In DNA form, the CDR3 reads TGTGCCAGTAGTGGACAGGGGAACACTGAAGCTTTCTTT.

This chain uses TRBV5-1 with TRBJ2-7; D might be TRBD1 (6 bases). The CDR3 has 15 amino acids. Germline lookup yields CDR1 SGHRS and CDR2 YFSETQ. The V gene lost 0 bases and the J gene lost 5 bases, with 15 bases spanning the gap. The DNA for the CDR3 is TGCGCCAGCAGCTTGGAGGCAGGGGCCCCAAACGAGCAGTACTTC. Protein: CASSLEAGAPNEQYF.